The following is a T cell receptor beta chain sequence with its context. Its antigen remains unknown. This entry comes from a study of cytomegalovirus exposure and HLA in healthy donors. Broader study findings: A missense DCLRE1C variant was associated with V- and J-gene trimming of TCR beta chains in a later analysis, and an independent cohort replicated the association. HLA alleles showed associations with 15,000 to 20,000 TCR beta sequences in a later analysis, at a 0.05 false discovery rate.

The PCR ran on 60 Vbeta and 13 Jbeta primers. Data came from immunoSEQ multiplex PCR; TCRdb stores just in-frame clones and leaves some out. The data contain under 200,000 clones, roughly 71% of them singletons. Regarding donors, all were healthy bone marrow donors. The CDR3 loop spans 13 amino acids. Trimming took off 8 bases at V and 4 bases at J, with 14 bases between the two ends. Germline V gives CDR1 SNHLY, CDR2 FYNNEI. This clonotype originated in a male donor in good health and CMV-seropositive. The sequencing sample was made of PBMCs. The chain employs TRBV2 and TRBJ1-2; D is uncertain. The CDR3 DNA reads TGTGCCAGCGCCCGGGAATCGGGCTATGGCTACACCTTC. Protein sequence: CASARESGYGYTF.